This is a list of T cell receptor beta chains from one sample in a study of Graves' ophthalmopathy and Graves' hyperthyroidism. TCRdb processed the multiplex PCR reads anew with MiXCR; each CDR3 protein has one entry. The sample records around 1.1 million distinct CDR3 sequences, less than 45% being singletons. The material sequenced was peripheral blood or thyroid tissue (not recorded which). These receptors all stem from an adult man with Graves' hyperthyroidism. CDR3s leave out the opening cysteine and the closing phenylalanine or tryptophan. A D gene is named only where the DNA matches it firmly. Where a row states a size, it is once, few, many or the class of an expanded clone; other rows omit it.

TRBD1 | many | TRBV20-1 | SASPDRVVETQY
NA | many | TRBV10-3 | AISNRDTSYEQY
NA | few | TRBV7-9 | ASSLGPRRDAQETQY
NA | many | TRBV5-1 | ASSLDGVPNTGELF
NA | NA | TRBV19 | ASSMILILHSNQPQH
TRBD1 | NA | TRBV10-2 | ASSDPTGGETQY
NA | few | TRBV13 | ASRSWSEYEQY
NA | few | TRBV5-5 | ASSLDVGLLFGSQH
NA | many | TRBV29-1 | SVVRDQGNHEQY
NA | NA | TRBV7-9 | ASSLAGGPKQETQH
NA | NA | TRBV7-9 | ASRPPGQNTEAF
TRBD1 | few | TRBV27 | ASSSSGTGLMNTEAF
NA | NA | TRBV28 | ASSFLTSGSPLH
NA | NA | TRBV2 | ASSVARDRRQPQY
NA | many | TRBV29-1 | SVEGNATQY
TRBD1 | many | TRBV7-2 | ASSPQGLANQPQH
NA | few | TRBV10-3 | AISSDRKQSYGYT
NA | NA | TRBV20-1 | SAGGVSYEQY
TRBD1 | once | TRBV15 | ATSSPGTGVGGYT
NA | few | TRBV6-5 | ASGNGGPNQPQH
NA | few | TRBV5-6 | ASSLLVGPEQY
NA | NA | TRBV9 | ASTTFSILNYGYT